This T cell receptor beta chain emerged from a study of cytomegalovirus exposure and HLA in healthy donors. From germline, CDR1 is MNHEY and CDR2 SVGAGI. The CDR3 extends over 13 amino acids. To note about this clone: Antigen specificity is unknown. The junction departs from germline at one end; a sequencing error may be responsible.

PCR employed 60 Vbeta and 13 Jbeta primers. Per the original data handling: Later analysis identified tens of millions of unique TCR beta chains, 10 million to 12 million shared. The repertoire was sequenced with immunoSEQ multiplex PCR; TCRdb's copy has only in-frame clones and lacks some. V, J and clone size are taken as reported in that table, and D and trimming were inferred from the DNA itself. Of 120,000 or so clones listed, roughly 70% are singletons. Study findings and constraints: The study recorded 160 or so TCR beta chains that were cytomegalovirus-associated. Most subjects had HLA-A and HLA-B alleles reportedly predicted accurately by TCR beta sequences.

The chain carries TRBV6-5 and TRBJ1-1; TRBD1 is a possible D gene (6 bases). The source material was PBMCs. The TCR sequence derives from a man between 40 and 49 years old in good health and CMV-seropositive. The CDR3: CASSRGGNAEVFF. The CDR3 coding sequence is TGTGCCAGCAGCCGAGGGGGAAACGCTGAAGTTTTCTTT.